This T cell receptor (beta chain) was retrieved from a study of blood T cell repertoires in COVID-19. Study as a whole: Acute-phase and convalescent COVID-19 samples originated in the United States, Italy and Spain. T cells, B-cell-depleted T cells, or PBMCs provided the cDNA or gDNA that served as material.

Original methodology: How many nucleated cells were present was estimated from reference gene primer amplification. Method: immunoSEQ multiplex PCR; TCRdb's copy keeps in-frame clones and lacks some. V, J and clone size are taken as reported in that table, and D and trimming were inferred from the DNA itself. The sample carries about 200,000 clones, under 90% recorded once. This clone came up a few times. V was cut by 0 bases and J by 0 bases, with 17 bases left in between. Germline CDR1 reads LNHDA; CDR2 reads SQIVND (reference sequence). The CDR3 is made up of 19 amino acids. This TCR derives from a man aged 55 to 69 with acute or convalescent COVID-19. The rearrangement links TRBV19 to TRBJ1-4, with D unresolved. Source material: peripheral blood. CDR3 sequence reads: CASSIEGRSNSATNEKLFF. The CDR3 nucleotides read TGTGCCAGTAGTATAGAGGGCAGATCTAATTCGGCAACTAATGAAAAACTGTTTTTT.